The rows below give T cell receptor beta chains drawn from one sample of a study of regulatory T cells in long-lasting Graves disease. TCRdb independently ran MiXCR on the multiplex PCR reads; one entry per CDR3 protein. The sample has around 450,000 distinct CDR3 sequences, 15% seen once. These data were also reused for a study on T cells in Graves' hyperthyroidism and ophthalmopathy.

This specimen was peripheral blood mononuclear cells (PBMCs), taken at new diagnosis, from a patient treated with antithyroid drugs. Receptors were obtained from a middle-aged woman with Graves disease. CDR3s include the opening cysteine and the closing phenylalanine or tryptophan. D genes are given only for firm matches. Some rows have no size entry. The others give once, few or many, or a class for an expanded clone.

v_call	clone_size	d_call	cdr3_length	j_call	cdr3_aa	cdr3_nt
TRBV19	many	NA	12	TRBJ2-1	CASNPGYNEQFF	TGTGCCAGTAACCCAGGCTACAATGAGCAGTTCTTC
TRBV30	NA	TRBD1	14	TRBJ1-6	CAWTEQGNGSPLHF	TGTGCCTGGACGGAACAGGGGAACGGGTCACCCCTCCACTTT
TRBV7-9	NA	TRBD1	18	TRBJ1-3	CASSLFPGGQSSGNTIYF	TGTGCCAGCAGCTTATTTCCAGGGGGACAGTCTAGTGGAAACACCATATATTTT
TRBV28	NA	TRBD1	16	TRBJ2-2	CASSPTGGSLTGELFF	TGTGCCAGCAGCCCGACAGGGGGCTCTCTAACCGGGGAGCTGTTTTTT
TRBV5-1	many	TRBD1	14	TRBJ1-6	CASSIGTANSPLHF	TGCGCCAGCAGCATCGGGACAGCGAATTCACCCCTCCACTTT
TRBV30	many	NA	11	TRBJ1-4	CAWRHNEKLFF	TGTGCCTGGAGGCACAACGAAAAACTGTTTTTT
TRBV28	many	NA	12	TRBJ1-2	CASSLQGYGYTF	TGTGCCAGCAGTCTGCAGGGGTATGGCTACACCTTC
TRBV11-2	many	NA	14	TRBJ2-5	CASSSRATAGTQYF	TGTGCCAGCAGCTCCCGTGCGACGGCCGGGACCCAGTACTTC
TRBV3-1	NA	TRBD2	13	TRBJ2-5	CASSVAGQETQYF	TGTGCCAGCAGCGTAGCGGGTCAAGAGACCCAGTACTTC
TRBV11-3	many	NA	14	TRBJ2-7	CASTIAEKLYEQYF	TGTGCCAGCACGATAGCGGAGAAACTTTACGAGCAGTACTTC
TRBV12-3/TRBV12-4	many	NA	14	TRBJ2-7	CASTTSGAAYEQYF	TGTGCCAGCACCACTTCGGGGGCCGCATACGAGCAGTACTTC
TRBV12-3/TRBV12-4	many	NA	17	TRBJ2-5	CASSLEFGGQYQETQYF	TGTGCCAGCAGTTTAGAATTCGGGGGCCAGTACCAAGAGACCCAGTACTTC
TRBV6-2/TRBV6-3	few	NA	11	TRBJ1-2	CASRDEGGYTF	TGTGCCAGCAGAGATGAGGGTGGCTACACCTTC
TRBV6-5	many	NA	15	TRBJ2-7	CASSYRATSSYEQYF	TGTGCCAGCAGTTATAGAGCGACGAGCTCCTACGAGCAGTACTTC
TRBV20-1	NA	NA	15	TRBJ2-3	CSARDLLSGLRTQYF	TGCAGTGCTAGAGATCTATTGAGCGGACTCCGTACGCAGTATTTT
TRBV7-9	many	TRBD1	15	TRBJ1-1	CASSLPTGRNTEAFF	TGTGCCAGCAGCTTGCCGACAGGGAGGAACACTGAAGCTTTCTTT
TRBV6-9	NA	TRBD2	16	TRBJ2-7	CASSYYGTSGSYEQYF	TGTGCCAGCAGTTATTACGGGACTAGCGGATCCTACGAGCAGTACTTC
TRBV28	many	NA	14	TRBJ1-2	CASSSPDRTLDYTF	TGTGCCAGCAGTTCTCCGGACCGGACTCTGGACTACACCTTC
TRBV7-3	NA	NA	14	TRBJ2-2	CASSPYQNTGELFF	TGTGCCAGCAGCCCTTATCAGAACACCGGGGAGCTGTTTTTT
TRBV6-1	few	NA	15	TRBJ2-7	CASSDQLASSYEQYF	TGTGCCAGCAGTGACCAGCTAGCATCCTCCTACGAGCAGTACTTC
TRBV12-3/TRBV12-4	many	TRBD2	15	TRBJ2-7	CASSPTSGRTYEQYF	TGTGCCAGCAGCCCGACTAGCGGGAGAACCTACGAGCAGTACTTC
TRBV20-1	many	NA	13	TRBJ2-3	CSAMTGGVDTQYF	TGCAGTGCTATGACAGGCGGGGTGGATACGCAGTATTTT
TRBV20-1	many	TRBD2	13	TRBJ2-5	CSALSGILETQYF	TGCAGTGCGCTGAGCGGGATCCTAGAGACCCAGTACTTC
TRBV28	NA	TRBD2	16	TRBJ2-1	CASSPTSGSMRNEQFF	TGTGCCAGCAGCCCAACTAGCGGGAGTATGCGCAATGAGCAGTTCTTC
TRBV7-2	many	NA	12	TRBJ2-7	CASSQTGFQQYF	TGTGCCAGCAGCCAGACAGGTTTCCAGCAGTACTTC
TRBV3-1	few	TRBD2	16	TRBJ2-7	CASSLGTSGGGYEQYF	TGTGCCAGCAGCCTCGGGACTAGCGGAGGGGGCTACGAGCAGTACTTC
TRBV27	many	TRBD2	17	TRBJ2-7	CASSLDGLAGDPYEQYF	TGTGCCAGCAGTTTAGACGGACTAGCGGGAGACCCCTACGAGCAGTACTTC
TRBV12-5	many	TRBD2	19	TRBJ2-3	CASGLMVAALAGGTDTQYF	TGTGCTAGTGGTTTAATGGTTGCGGCACTAGCGGGAGGTACAGATACGCAGTATTTT
TRBV14	many	NA	13	TRBJ2-5	CASSQVNQETQYF	TGTGCCAGCAGCCAAGTGAACCAAGAGACCCAGTACTTC
TRBV3-1	many	TRBD2	17	TRBJ2-2	CASSQDLLAGGTGELFF	TGTGCCAGCAGCCAAGATCTGCTAGCGGGAGGGACCGGGGAGCTGTTTTTT
TRBV28	many	NA	13	TRBJ1-6	CASSFRGLNPLHF	TGTGCCAGCAGTTTCAGAGGATTGAACCCCCTCCACTTT
TRBV12-3/TRBV12-4	many	TRBD2	14	TRBJ2-1	CASRASGRSNEQFF	TGTGCCAGCAGGGCTAGCGGGAGGTCGAATGAGCAGTTCTTC
TRBV9	NA	NA	14	TRBJ1-5	CASSLDMGGQPQHF	TGTGCCAGCAGCCTCGACATGGGGGGTCAGCCCCAGCATTTT
TRBV7-9	NA	NA	14	TRBJ2-3	CASSPPYNLYTQYF	TGTGCCAGCAGTCCACCGTACAACCTCTATACGCAGTATTTT
TRBV28	few	NA	15	TRBJ1-1	CASSPVTTWDTEAFF	TGTGCCAGCAGTCCGGTTACCACCTGGGACACTGAAGCTTTCTTT
TRBV9	many	TRBD2	14	TRBJ2-1	CASGTSGRANEQFF	TGTGCCAGCGGGACTAGCGGGAGGGCCAATGAGCAGTTCTTC
TRBV20-1	few	TRBD2	15	TRBJ2-5	CSASPISGWGETQYF	TGCAGTGCTAGCCCAATTAGCGGGTGGGGGGAGACCCAGTACTTC
TRBV6-5	NA	TRBD2	16	TRBJ2-7	CASSCSRLAGAYEQYF	TGTGCCAGCAGTTGCTCGAGGCTAGCGGGAGCCTACGAGCAGTACTTC
TRBV6-1	NA	TRBD2	16	TRBJ2-3	CASSPGLAEFTDTQYF	TGTGCCAGCAGTCCAGGACTAGCGGAGTTCACAGATACGCAGTATTTT
TRBV10-3	many	TRBD1	13	TRBJ2-1	CAISEDRDNEQFF	TGTGCCATCAGTGAGGACAGGGACAATGAGCAGTTCTTC
TRBV2	NA	TRBD2	16	TRBJ2-3	CASTKGLAGLTDTQYF	TGTGCCAGCACCAAGGGACTAGCGGGACTCACAGATACGCAGTATTTT
TRBV28	many	TRBD1	14	TRBJ1-2	CASGRGGTDYGYTF	TGTGCCAGCGGACGAGGGGGGACAGACTATGGCTACACCTTC
TRBV14	NA	NA	17	TRBJ1-2	CASSKDLGLKKYHGYTF	TGTGCCAGCAGCAAAGACCTCGGACTGAAGAAATATCATGGCTACACCTTC